Below, 20 T cell receptor beta chains from the same sample are listed, as sequenced in a study of regulatory and conventional T cells in RAG deficiency. Profiled with immunoSEQ multiplex PCR; TCRdb holds only in-frame clones, not every one. Of approximately 48,000 clones listed, about 87% were seen once; the top ten hold about 0.53%. Blood CD4+ CD25-low CD127-high conventional T cells supplied the genomic DNA template. These data were also filed under a second study, of regulatory T cells. That work states: Primers: 52 TRBV forward and 13 TRBJ reverse.

The specimen sequenced was CD4+ effector T cells sorted from blood. The receptor source for this set is a human donor in good health.

V and J are TRBV6-5 and TRBJ2-7; D not certain. The CDR3 is 11 residues long. The V and J ends lost 6 bases and 6 bases respectively, with 9 bases between them. Germline V gene lookup returns CDR1 MNHEY and CDR2 SVGAGI. The CDR3 DNA follows: TGTGCCAGCAGCCCCCTCTCCGAGCAGTACTTC. Protein: CASSPLSEQYF.

The chain is built from TRBV25-1 and TRBJ2-1; TRBD2 matches at 8 bases. This CDR3 is 15 amino acids long. After removal of 1 base from V and 6 bases from J, the junction contained 5 bases not matched to a gene. The V gene's germline CDR1 is MGHDK and CDR2 SYGVNS. The CDR3 reads CASSEWSGGLNEQFF. CDR3 nucleotide sequence: TGTGCCAGCAGTGAATGGTCGGGGGGGCTCAATGAGCAGTTCTTC.

V and J are TRBV19 and TRBJ2-7; 7 nucleotides align to TRBD1. CDR3 length: 15 residues. Germline lookup yields CDR1 LNHDA and CDR2 SQIVND (reference sequence). V dropped 3 bases and J dropped 2; count of bases not matched to a gene: 7. Written as DNA, the CDR3 is TGTGCCAGTAGTATTTCCGGGACAGAAACCTACGAGCAGTACTTC. It codes for CASSISGTETYEQYF. The full variable domain, in which reference TRBV19 and TRBJ2-7 provide the parts outside the CDR3, is DGGITQSPKYLFRKEGQNVTLSCEQNLNHDAMYWYRQDPGQGLRLIYYSQIVNDFQKGDIAEGYSVSREKKESFPLTVTSAQKNPTAFYLCASSISGTETYEQYFGPGTRLTVT.

The chain uses TRBV7-2 and TRBJ2-7, with 9 bases lining up with TRBD2. Per the germline V gene, CDR1 is SGHTA and CDR2 is FQGNSA. The CDR3 is made up of 15 amino acids. Trimming removed 5 bases from V and 2 bases from J; junction bases left unmatched: 7. This CDR3 reads CASSDSSGMTYEQYF. Here the CDR3 DNA reads TGTGCCAGCAGCGACTCTAGCGGGATGACCTACGAGCAGTACTTC.

The chain is built from TRBV6-5 and TRBJ2-3; 9 nucleotides agree with TRBD1. CDR1 MNHEY and CDR2 SVGAGI come from the germline V gene. Trimming removed 5 bases from V and 4 bases from J; junction bases left unmatched: 4. The CDR3 sequence is 14 residues long. Written as DNA, the CDR3 is TGTGCCAGCAGTATACGGACAGGGGCAGATACGCAGTATTTT. Translation gives CASSIRTGADTQYF.

This sequence joins TRBV11-3 and TRBJ2-7; either TRBD1 or TRBD2 may fit D (5 bases each). CDR1 and CDR2 from the germline V gene are SGHNT and YENEEA. V lost 5 bases, J lost 6 bases, and 26 bases lay in between. The length of the CDR3 is 17 residues. CDR3 region: CASSPVGVGYRNGEQYF. The CDR3 nucleotides read TGTGCCAGCAGCCCCGTGGGGGTGGGGTACCGCAATGGCGAGCAGTACTTC. Looking up the rest from reference TRBV11-3 and TRBJ2-7 gives the full variable domain: EAGVVQSPRYKIIEKKQPVAFWCNPISGHNTLYWYLQNLGQGPELLIRYENEEAVDDSQLPKDRFSAERLKGVDSTLKIQPAELGDSAVYLCASSPVGVGYRNGEQYFGPGTRLTVT.

This chain uses TRBV30 with TRBJ2-2; 15 nucleotides match TRBD2. The J segment lost 6 bases and the V segment lost 0 bases, leaving 5 bases of the junction unmatched. Germline lookup yields CDR1 GTSNPN and CDR2 SVGIG (reference sequence). The CDR3 is made up of 17 amino acids. This CDR3 reads CAWSVLRTSGRAGELFF. CDR3 sequence (DNA): TGTGCCTGGAGTGTACTCCGGACTAGCGGGAGGGCCGGGGAGCTGTTTTTT.

This chain uses TRBV30 with TRBJ1-1; perhaps TRBD1 as D (5 bases). V was cut by 2 bases and J by 2 bases, with 9 bases left in between. The germline gives CDR1 GTSNPN, CDR2 SVGIG (reference sequence). The CDR3 sequence is 13 residues long. The CDR3 nucleotides read TGTGCCTGGAGTTGGGGCAGTAACACTGAAGCTTTCTTT. Translating gives CAWSWGSNTEAFF. Full variable domain (outside the CDR3, taken from reference TRBV30 and TRBJ1-1): SQTIHQWPATLVQPVGSPLSLECTVEGTSNPNLYWYRQAAGRGLQLLFYSVGIGQISSEVPQNLSASRPQDRQFILSSKKLLLSDSGFYLCAWSWGSNTEAFFGQGTRLTVV.

This chain uses TRBV25-1 with TRBJ1-2; maybe TRBD1 (6 bases). Germline assignment: CDR1 MGHDK and CDR2 SYGVNS. Trimming removed 2 bases at V and 4 bases at J, with 20 bases between. The CDR3 is 17 amino acids. The CDR3, as DNA: TGTGCCAGCAGTGAAATGAAGGCAAAGGGGGACGGCTATGGCTACACCTTC. Its translation is CASSEMKAKGDGYGYTF.

Here the CDR3 reads CASSYGMNTEAFF. CDR3 sequence (DNA): TGTGCCAGCAGTTACGGTATGAACACTGAAGCTTTCTTT. The chain couples TRBV6-6 to TRBJ1-1; D is unresolved. There are 13 residues in the CDR3. Germline values: CDR1 MNHNY, CDR2 SVGAGI (reference sequence). Between the trimmed V and J ends, which lost 2 bases and 0 bases, there was a span of 4 bases.

This chain links TRBV5-1 with TRBJ2-3; 10 bases map to TRBD2. CDR1 and CDR2 from the germline V gene are SGHRS and YFSETQ. J lost 5 bases, V lost 7 bases, and 4 bases had no gene match. This CDR3 comprises 13 residues. As DNA, the CDR3 is TGCGCCAGCTCGGCTAGCGGGAGAGATACGCAGTATTTT. Its translation is CASSASGRDTQYF.

This clone was observed once. This chain uses TRBV5-1 with TRBJ1-4, with 8 positions matching TRBD1. The germline V gene has CDR1 SGHRS and CDR2 YFSETQ. This CDR3 comprises 13 residues. V was clipped by 5 bases and J by 8 bases; unmatched bases: 5. The CDR3 coding sequence is TGCGCCAGCAGAGGACAGGGAGGGGAAAAACTGTTTTTT. This sequence encodes CASRGQGGEKLFF.

The rearrangement links TRBV27 to TRBJ2-1; 7 bases are shared with TRBD1. From germline, CDR1 is MNHEY and CDR2 SMNVEV (reference sequence). V was pared by 3 bases and J by 8 bases, with 10 bases of the junction left unmatched. The CDR3 spans 15 residues. In DNA, the CDR3 is TGTGCCAGCAGTTTTAGGGACAGTCCCTGGGATGAGCAGTTCTTC. Amino acid sequence: CASSFRDSPWDEQFF.

V and J are TRBV6-1 and TRBJ1-4, with 10 bases that match TRBD1. Germline V gene sequence: CDR1 MNHNS, CDR2 SASEGT. V was clipped by 6 bases and J by 6 bases; unmatched bases: 4. The CDR3 runs to 14 residues. The CDR3 loop is CASRFGTGDEKLFF. CDR3 coding DNA: TGTGCCAGCAGATTCGGGACAGGGGATGAAAAACTGTTTTTT.

This chain links TRBV7-2 with TRBJ2-5; D possibly corresponds to TRBD1 (5 bases). Germline V gene lookup returns CDR1 SGHTA and CDR2 FQGNSA. The CDR3 spans 14 residues. The germline V and J ends were trimmed by 2 bases and 1 base, with 8 bases remaining between them. DNA of the CDR3: TGTGCCAGCAGCTTACTTGGGGCCCAAGAGACCCAGTACTTC. Translating it yields CASSLLGAQETQYF.

This rearrangement joins TRBV10-1 to TRBJ1-1; D is unresolved. Trimming took 6 bases from V and 4 from J, leaving 12 bases between them. This CDR3 is built from 13 residues. Germline V gene sequence: CDR1 WNHNN, CDR2 SYGVQD (reference sequence). The CDR3 reads CASSPSLGTEAFF. The CDR3 DNA follows: TGCGCCAGCAGCCCGAGCCTGGGCACTGAAGCTTTCTTT.

The chain recombines TRBV7-9 with TRBJ2-5, with 9 bases identical to TRBD2. J was trimmed by 2 bases and V by 1 base; bases with no gene match: 5. Germline CDR1 SEHNR, CDR2 FQNEAQ (reference sequence). The CDR3 contains 16 residues. CDR3 bases: TGTGCCAGCAGCTTAGGGTTTAGCGGGGGACAAGAGACCCAGTACTTC. The encoded protein is CASSLGFSGGQETQYF.

The chain uses TRBV6-1 and TRBJ1-5; D call uncertain. Germline loops: CDR1 MNHNS, CDR2 SASEGT. The length of the CDR3 is 13 residues. V shed 7 bases and J shed 7 bases, with 14 bases lying between them. CDR3 residues: CASTLTFGQPQHF. CDR3 nucleotide sequence: TGTGCCAGCACTCTGACCTTCGGGCAGCCCCAGCATTTT.

The chain joins TRBV6-1 to TRBJ2-5, with a tentative D call TRBD2 (6 bases). CDR1 and CDR2 (germline): MNHNS, SASEGT. Trimming took off 6 bases at V and 1 base at J, with 9 bases between the two ends. This CDR3 has 13 residues. This CDR3 reads CASRRDSQETQYF. As DNA, the CDR3 is TGTGCCAGCAGGCGGGACTCCCAAGAGACCCAGTACTTC.

V usage is TRBV6-5 and J usage is TRBJ1-2, with D perhaps TRBD1 (6 bases). Trimming left V 8 bases short and J 3 bases short, with 19 bases between. The CDR3 covers 15 residues. Germline V CDR1 and CDR2: MNHEY, SVGAGI. CDR3 sequence reads: CASDRGAGGDYGYTF. The CDR3 DNA is TGTGCCAGCGACCGGGGGGCAGGTGGAGACTATGGCTACACCTTC.